This is a list of T cell receptor beta chains from one sample in a study of T cell repertoires in cytomegalovirus infection. TCRdb re-derived calls from the reads in MiXCR, one entry per CDR3 protein. The sample holds around 300,000 distinct CDR3 sequences, 20% to 30% seen once. Their antigen targets remain unknown. The specimen comprised cultured PBMCs, sampled from culture after CMV antigen stimulation. The origin of the receptors is a human donor in good health (CMV status not recorded). Some clones in this sample may be carry-over from other donors' samples. Each CDR3 is given with its conserved first and last residue. A D gene is named only where the DNA matches it firmly. Only some rows state a clone size, as once, few, many or a class for expanded clones.

len: 13
d_gene: NA
j_gene: TRBJ2-7
v_gene: TRBV7-6
abundance: NA
CDR3nt: TGTGCCAGCAGCTCCGCCGGGTCCAACGAGCAGTACTTC
CDR3aa: CASSSAGSNEQYF

len: 15
d_gene: NA
j_gene: TRBJ1-1
v_gene: TRBV12-5
abundance: few
CDR3nt: TGTGCTAGTGGAGTACCCCGGGGGCTGGGCACTGAAGCTTTCTTT
CDR3aa: CASGVPRGLGTEAFF

len: 15
d_gene: TRBD1
j_gene: TRBJ1-5
v_gene: TRBV20-1
abundance: many
CDR3nt: TGCAGTGCTAGAGTCAACAGGGGGCTTAATCAGCCCCAGCATTTT
CDR3aa: CSARVNRGLNQPQHF

len: 11
d_gene: NA
j_gene: TRBJ1-1
v_gene: TRBV28
abundance: few
CDR3nt: TGTGCCAGTTTCATGAACACTGAAGCTTTCTTT
CDR3aa: CASFMNTEAFF

len: 13
d_gene: NA
j_gene: TRBJ1-5
v_gene: TRBV6-4
abundance: NA
CDR3nt: TGTGACATCGGACAGAATTACAATCAGCCCCAGCATTTT
CDR3aa: CDIGQNYNQPQHF

len: 14
d_gene: NA
j_gene: TRBJ2-2
v_gene: TRBV28
abundance: NA
CDR3nt: TGTGCCAGCAGTTTCCGAGTTAACACCGGGGAGCTGTTTTTT
CDR3aa: CASSFRVNTGELFF

len: 17
d_gene: NA
j_gene: TRBJ2-2
v_gene: TRBV6-6
abundance: few
CDR3nt: TGTGCCAGCAGTTACTTCGCCGTCTCCGCGAACACCGGGGAGCTGTTTTTT
CDR3aa: CASSYFAVSANTGELFF

len: 14
d_gene: TRBD1
j_gene: TRBJ1-2
v_gene: TRBV7-9
abundance: few
CDR3nt: TGTGCCAGCAGCTTGGGGGACAGGGAGTATGGCTACACCTTC
CDR3aa: CASSLGDREYGYTF

len: 16
d_gene: NA
j_gene: TRBJ2-2
v_gene: TRBV6-5
abundance: few
CDR3nt: TGTGCCAGCAGTTACTCGAGCAGTACGAACACCGGGGAGCTGTTTTTT
CDR3aa: CASSYSSSTNTGELFF

len: 15
d_gene: TRBD2
j_gene: TRBJ2-5
v_gene: TRBV7-8
abundance: few
CDR3nt: TGTGCCAGCAGCAAAGAGGGACTAGCCCAAGAGACCCAGTACTTC
CDR3aa: CASSKEGLAQETQYF

len: 15
d_gene: TRBD2
j_gene: TRBJ2-5
v_gene: TRBV6-5
abundance: NA
CDR3nt: TGTGCCAGCACGGTGACTAGCGGGACGGAGGAGACCCAGTACTTC
CDR3aa: CASTVTSGTEETQYF

len: 13
d_gene: NA
j_gene: TRBJ2-6
v_gene: TRBV28
abundance: NA
CDR3nt: TGTGCCAGCGGGATCTCTGGGGCCAACGTCCTGACTTTC
CDR3aa: CASGISGANVLTF

len: 11
d_gene: TRBD1
j_gene: TRBJ1-2
v_gene: TRBV29-1
abundance: few
CDR3nt: TGCAGCGTTGAGGACAGGGACGGCTACACCTTC
CDR3aa: CSVEDRDGYTF

len: 15
d_gene: NA
j_gene: TRBJ1-4
v_gene: TRBV4-3
abundance: few
CDR3nt: TGCGCCAGCAGCCGGGTGACTGTTAGTAATGAAAAACTGTTTTTT
CDR3aa: CASSRVTVSNEKLFF

len: 15
d_gene: NA
j_gene: TRBJ1-1
v_gene: TRBV20-1
abundance: NA
CDR3nt: TGCAGTGCTAGAGATTATTCAGGGATCGGCACTGAAGCTTTCTTT
CDR3aa: CSARDYSGIGTEAFF

len: 15
d_gene: TRBD1
j_gene: TRBJ2-5
v_gene: TRBV7-2
abundance: many
CDR3nt: TGTGCCAGCAGCCGGGACAGGGGGAGTCAAGAGACCCAGTACTTC
CDR3aa: CASSRDRGSQETQYF

len: 13
d_gene: NA
j_gene: TRBJ1-2
v_gene: TRBV6-2/TRBV6-3
abundance: few
CDR3nt: TGTGCCAGCAGTCCCGGGACGTTTGGTGGCTACACCTTC
CDR3aa: CASSPGTFGGYTF

len: 15
d_gene: NA
j_gene: TRBJ1-6
v_gene: TRBV27
abundance: once
CDR3nt: TGTACCAGCAGAGAGTCGAGCTCCTATAATTCACCCCTCCACTTT
CDR3aa: CTSRESSSYNSPLHF

len: 15
d_gene: TRBD2
j_gene: TRBJ2-4
v_gene: TRBV7-9
abundance: NA
CDR3nt: TGTGCCAGCAGCTTAGCACGTAGCGGGAGAAACATTCAGTACTTC
CDR3aa: CASSLARSGRNIQYF

len: 14
d_gene: TRBD2
j_gene: TRBJ2-7
v_gene: TRBV20-1
abundance: few
CDR3nt: TGCAGTGCTAGACTGACTAGCAGGCACTACGAGCAGTACTTC
CDR3aa: CSARLTSRHYEQYF

len: 14
d_gene: NA
j_gene: TRBJ1-1
v_gene: TRBV20-1
abundance: NA
CDR3nt: TGCAGTGCTAGAAAGGCGGCTCTGAACACTGAAGCTTTCTTT
CDR3aa: CSARKAALNTEAFF

len: 15
d_gene: TRBD2
j_gene: TRBJ2-1
v_gene: TRBV7-2
abundance: many
CDR3nt: TGTGCCAGCAGCTCCCTAGCGGGAGAACACAATGAGCAGTTCTTC
CDR3aa: CASSSLAGEHNEQFF

len: 16
d_gene: TRBD1
j_gene: TRBJ2-7
v_gene: TRBV7-2
abundance: many
CDR3nt: TGTGCCAGCAGCTCCGGGACCGGGACAGGGACCTACGAGCAGTACTTC
CDR3aa: CASSSGTGTGTYEQYF

len: 18
d_gene: NA
j_gene: TRBJ2-5
v_gene: TRBV7-3
abundance: NA
CDR3nt: TGTGCCAGCAGCTTAAAAGGGGGGGGTGCTACGTACCAAGAGACCCAGTACTTC
CDR3aa: CASSLKGGGATYQETQYF

len: 15
d_gene: TRBD1
j_gene: TRBJ2-5
v_gene: TRBV5-1
abundance: few
CDR3nt: TGCGCCAGCAGCTTACAGGGGTTACGCGACGAGACCCAGTACTTC
CDR3aa: CASSLQGLRDETQYF

len: 13
d_gene: TRBD1
j_gene: TRBJ2-7
v_gene: TRBV7-9
abundance: NA
CDR3nt: TGTGCCAGCACCACAGGGGGAAGGAACGAGCAGTACTTC
CDR3aa: CASTTGGRNEQYF

len: 20
d_gene: TRBD1
j_gene: TRBJ2-5
v_gene: TRBV6-2/TRBV6-3
abundance: NA
CDR3nt: TGTGCCAGCAGTTACCCACTTCCGGCGAAGGGGGCCGGGTTACAAGAGACCCAGTACTTC
CDR3aa: CASSYPLPAKGAGLQETQYF

len: 15
d_gene: TRBD1
j_gene: TRBJ1-2
v_gene: TRBV4-3
abundance: few
CDR3nt: TGCGCCAGCAGCCAAGGACAGGGGGGGAGCTATGGCTACACCTTC
CDR3aa: CASSQGQGGSYGYTF

len: 14
d_gene: NA
j_gene: TRBJ1-5
v_gene: TRBV7-2
abundance: many
CDR3nt: TGTGCCAGCAGCTTAGTACAGGGCAATCAGCCCCAGCATTTT
CDR3aa: CASSLVQGNQPQHF

len: 13
d_gene: NA
j_gene: TRBJ1-5
v_gene: TRBV6-2/TRBV6-3
abundance: NA
CDR3nt: TGTGCCAGCAGTGATTACAGGGATCAGCCCCAGCATTTT
CDR3aa: CASSDYRDQPQHF

len: 16
d_gene: TRBD2
j_gene: TRBJ2-5
v_gene: TRBV4-3
abundance: many
CDR3nt: TGCGCCAGCAGCCAAGGCATAGCGGGGAGCCAAGAGACCCAGTACTTC
CDR3aa: CASSQGIAGSQETQYF

len: 12
d_gene: NA
j_gene: TRBJ2-7
v_gene: TRBV28
abundance: NA
CDR3nt: TGTGCCAGCCACTCCAGACGGTACGAGCAGTACTTC
CDR3aa: CASHSRRYEQYF

len: 17
d_gene: TRBD1
j_gene: TRBJ1-1
v_gene: TRBV24-1
abundance: NA
CDR3nt: TGTGCCACCAGCGGTTCCGGGACAGAGAACGCGAACACTGAAGCTTTCTTT
CDR3aa: CATSGSGTENANTEAFF